This TCR beta chain appears in the sequencing data of a study of CD8 T cells in Susac syndrome. TCR beta sequencing was performed on blood CD8+ and CD4+ T cells. Purification of the CD8+ and CD4+ T cells relied on negative isolation, and TEMRA cells underwent FACS enrichment. Reverse transcription of roughly 0.5 to 1 ug RNA was performed with random hexamers. Across 54 Vbeta and 13 Jbeta, TCR beta CDR3 was amplified with immunoSEQ multiplex PCR. One entry per CDR3 protein, called by TCRdb with MiXCR from the immunoSEQ multiplex PCR reads. Among 55,000 to 70,000 distinct CDR3 sequences listed, 95% were seen once. Germline V gene sequence: CDR1 DFQATT, CDR2 SNEGSKA (reference sequence). The CDR3 totals 16 residues. The V and J ends lost 0 bases and 6 bases, in that order; junction bases with no gene match: 11.

The rearrangement joins TRBV20-1 to TRBJ2-1, with TRBD2 matching 7 bases. Material for sequencing was CD8+ T cells from PBMCs. The origin of this receptor is a human donor in good health. Written as DNA, the CDR3 is TGCAGTGCTAGAGATACCCGGACTAGACCGTCCAATGAGCAGTTCTTC. Amino acids: CSARDTRTRPSNEQFF.